The 30 T cell receptor beta chains given below trace back to one sample, sequenced in a study of identical twins. TCRdb passed the 5' RACE reads through MiXCR, listing each CDR3 protein once. The profile shows about 900,000 distinct CDR3 sequences, about 12% of them singletons. This sample was also put to use in a study of yellow fever vaccine responses in identical twins.

Specimen: PBMCs. All receptors derive from a woman aged 18-29 years in good health.

There are a few counts of this clonotype. The chain couples TRBV6-5 to TRBJ2-1; 8 nucleotides match TRBD2. Per the germline V gene, CDR1 is MNHEY and CDR2 is SVGAGI. The CDR3 is 18 residues long. With 2 bases clipped from V and 7 bases from J, the junction kept 16 bases outside the gene matches. CDR3 in amino acids: CASSYVFSGGPETNEQFF. CDR3 coding DNA: TGTGCCAGCAGTTACGTGTTCAGCGGGGGCCCGGAAACTAATGAGCAGTTCTTC.

This clonotype was picked up a small number of times. The V and J genes are TRBV20-1 and TRBJ2-5; perhaps TRBD2 as D (7 bases). This CDR3 spans 15 amino acids. V was trimmed by 1 base and J by 1 base, leaving 13 bases between them. Looked up from germline, CDR1 is DFQATT and CDR2 is SNEGSKA (reference sequence). The CDR3 loop reads CSARVRGGAQETQYF. In DNA, the CDR3 is TGCAGTGCTAGAGTCAGGGGAGGGGCCCAAGAGACCCAGTACTTC.

There are a few counts of this clonotype. V gene TRBV4-1 combines with J gene TRBJ1-2; D perhaps matches TRBD1 (6 bases). CDR1 and CDR2 from the germline V gene are MGHRA and YSYEKL. This CDR3 has 16 residues. Trimming stripped 1 base from V and 7 bases from J, with 19 bases between. The CDR3 bases are TGCGCCAGCAGCCAAGCCTGGGGGGCAGACTGGGGTGGCTACACCTTC. It specifies CASSQAWGADWGGYTF.

The chain carries TRBV24-1 and TRBJ1-1; D is perhaps TRBD1 (6 bases). V was trimmed by 4 bases and J by 6 bases, leaving 11 bases between them. Germline loops: CDR1 KGHDR, CDR2 SFDVKD. CDR3 size: 13 residues. CDR3 amino acids: CATSDLDSSEAFF. DNA of the CDR3: TGTGCCACCAGTGACCTGGACAGCTCTGAAGCTTTCTTT.

A few counts support this clonotype. This chain connects TRBV20-1 to TRBJ2-2, with 13 positions matching TRBD2. With 6 bases clipped from V and 0 bases from J, the junction kept 1 base outside the gene matches. CDR3 length: 15 amino acids. Germline loops: CDR1 DFQATT, CDR2 SNEGSKA (reference sequence). The DNA for the CDR3 is TGCAGTGCGGGACTAGCGGGACCGAACACCGGGGAGCTGTTTTTT. Amino acids: CSAGLAGPNTGELFF.

The chain recombines TRBV12-3 or TRBV12-4 with TRBJ2-5, with D unresolved. V was pared by 8 bases and J by 5 bases, with 15 bases between. The CDR3 is 13 residues long. This CDR3 reads CASRRREVETQYF. The CDR3 DNA sequence: TGTGCCAGCCGTCGGAGAGAGGTGGAGACCCAGTACTTC.

This chain joins TRBV4-1 and TRBJ1-5; D unclear. The CDR3 length is 14 residues. V gave up 1 base and J gave up 5 bases, with 9 bases separating them. The germline V gene has CDR1 MGHRA and CDR2 YSYEKL. The chain's CDR3 is CASSQGDGYQPQHF. The CDR3 DNA follows: TGCGCCAGCAGCCAAGGAGACGGATATCAGCCCCAGCATTTT.

This clonotype was picked up a small number of times. The rearrangement links TRBV6-2 or TRBV6-3 to TRBJ2-2; D gene unclear. CDR1 is MNHEY and CDR2 is SVGEGT in the germline V gene. This CDR3 has 13 amino acids. Between the trimmed V and J ends, which lost 6 bases and 6 bases, there was a span of 11 bases. CDR3 protein: CASSTLGSGELFF. Here the CDR3 DNA reads TGTGCCAGCAGCACCCTGGGGTCCGGGGAGCTGTTTTTT.

This chain joins TRBV6-6 and TRBJ2-7, with TRBD1 matching 7 bases. Germline CDR1 and CDR2: MNHNY and SVGAGI (reference sequence). The V segment lost 5 bases and the J segment 5 bases; nucleotides outside the gene matches: 6. The length of the CDR3 is 13 residues. CDR3 DNA sequence: TGTGCCAGCAGTGGGGACAGCCAGGACGAGCAGTACGTC. This codes for CASSGDSQDEQYV.

This chain links TRBV4-1 with TRBJ1-5; the D gene is possibly TRBD1 (5 bases). Germline assignment: CDR1 MGHRA and CDR2 YSYEKL. The germline V and J ends were trimmed by 0 bases and 0 bases, with 12 bases remaining between them. This CDR3 comprises 17 residues. CDR3 residues: CASSQEWGSYSNQPQHF. The CDR3, as DNA: TGCGCCAGCAGCCAAGAGTGGGGCAGTTATAGCAATCAGCCCCAGCATTTT.

The sample holds a few counts of this clonotype. This rearrangement joins TRBV5-1 to TRBJ2-5; 9 bases are a match to TRBD1. In germline, CDR1 is SGHRS, CDR2 YFSETQ. CDR3 length: 15 residues. Trimming at V came to 6 bases and at J to 3 bases, leaving 9 bases not matched to a gene. CDR3 nucleotide sequence: TGCGCCAGCACCCAAGGGGACAGGGCAGAAGAGACCCAGTACTTC. This gives the protein CASTQGDRAEETQYF.

Regarding this clonotype: Germline is not matched at one junction end, which may reflect a read error. This sequence joins TRBV12-3 or TRBV12-4 and TRBJ2-3; 13 bases are shared with TRBD2. CDR3 size: 19 residues. CDR3 nucleotides: TGTGCCCGCAGTTACTTCGGGACTAGCGGGGCGAAGAACACAGATACGCAGTATTTT. This translates into CARSYFGTSGAKNTDTQYF.

The V gene is TRBV6-1, the J gene TRBJ1-1; the D is unclear. The V and J ends lost 5 bases and 1 base respectively, with 11 bases between them. Germline CDR1 MNHNS, CDR2 SASEGT. The CDR3 contains 14 residues. The CDR3 DNA follows: TGTGCCAGCAGTCAATCTTCCGCGAACACTGAAGCTTTCTTT. It is translated as CASSQSSANTEAFF.

Here the CDR3 reads CASSLDLGSGKSYNEQFF. The CDR3 DNA reads TGTGCCAGCAGCTTAGATCTTGGTAGCGGAAAATCGTACAATGAGCAGTTCTTC. V usage is TRBV11-2 and J usage is TRBJ2-1, with D perhaps matching TRBD2 (6 bases). The CDR3 contains 18 residues. V dropped 0 bases and J dropped 4 bases, with 19 bases sitting between them. Per the germline V gene, CDR1 is SGHAT and CDR2 is FQNNGV.

This clonotype appeared many times. V and J are TRBV7-9 and TRBJ1-1; tentative D call: TRBD1 (5 bases). The length of the CDR3 is 15 residues. Germline assignment: CDR1 SEHNR and CDR2 FQNEAQ (reference sequence). Trimming removed 1 base from V and 5 bases from J, with 14 bases in between. CDR3 amino acids: CASSLGGAGKTEAFF. The DNA of the CDR3 is TGTGCCAGCAGCTTAGGCGGGGCAGGGAAAACTGAAGCTTTCTTT.

The V gene is TRBV15, the J gene TRBJ2-4, with a weak D call TRBD2 (5 bases). The CDR3 has 15 residues. Trimming removed 3 bases at V and 9 bases at J, with 18 bases between. CDR1 is LNHNV, CDR2 YYDKDF, per germline (reference sequence). CDR3 sequence (DNA): TGTGCCACCAGCAGCGAAGAGACACCACGGGGCATTCAGTACTTC. As protein: CATSSEETPRGIQYF.

The table lists this clonotype with many counts. The chain couples TRBV7-9 to TRBJ2-1; 7 bases match TRBD2. V was clipped by 5 bases and J by 10 bases; unmatched bases: 2. Germline lookup yields CDR1 SEHNR and CDR2 FQNEAQ (reference sequence). The length of the CDR3 is 11 residues. This CDR3 is CASSLGREQFF. As DNA, the CDR3 is TGTGCCAGCAGCCTCGGGAGGGAGCAGTTCTTC.

This clonotype was seen many times. The V gene is TRBV24-1, the J gene TRBJ2-1; the D gene is possibly TRBD1 (5 bases). This CDR3 region has 16 residues. The germline V gene encodes CDR1 KGHDR and CDR2 SFDVKD. The germline V and J ends were trimmed by 1 base and 9 bases, with 18 bases remaining between them. The CDR3, as DNA: TGTGCCACCAGTGATTTTAGGATGCAGGGAACCGGTGAGCAGTTCTTC. Translated, it gives CATSDFRMQGTGEQFF.

This clonotype has just a few counts. The chain employs TRBV28 and TRBJ2-5; D not certain. CDR3 length: 12 amino acids. Trimming took 10 bases from V and 4 from J, leaving 13 bases between them. Germline V gene sequence: CDR1 MDHEN, CDR2 SYDVKM. The CDR3 bases are TGTGCCACTCGCTTGGTTGGAGAGACCCAGTACTTC. As protein: CATRLVGETQYF. Looking up the rest from reference TRBV28 and TRBJ2-5 gives the full variable domain: DVKVTQSSRYLVKRTGEKVFLECVQDMDHENMFWYRQDPGLGLRLIYFSYDVKMKEKGDIPEGYSVSREKKERFSLILESASTNQTSMYLCATRLVGETQYFGPGTRLLVL.

The chain combines TRBV7-3 with TRBJ2-3, with TRBD1 identical over 10 bases. The junction had 8 bases not matched to a gene; V was cut back by 5 bases and J by 0 bases. CDR3 size: 17 residues. Germline loops: CDR1 SGHTA, CDR2 FQGTGA. CDR3 coding DNA: TGTGCCAGCAGCCTCACCGGGACAGGGGCTAGCACAGATACGCAGTATTTT. Translating gives CASSLTGTGASTDTQYF.

The V and J genes are TRBV7-8 and TRBJ2-3, with 13 positions matching TRBD2. The CDR3 spans 18 residues. Germline V gene data show CDR1 as SGHVS and CDR2 as FQNEAQ. J was trimmed by 3 bases and V by 5 bases; bases with no gene match: 11. CDR3 nucleotides: TGTGCCAGCAGCGTAAAGCCATTGGGACTAGCGGGAACAGATACGCAGTATTTT. It codes for CASSVKPLGLAGTDTQYF.

In this sample, this clonotype turned up a few times. The V gene is TRBV10-3, the J gene TRBJ2-1; 8 bases match TRBD2. Germline CDR1 and CDR2: ENHRY and SYGVKD. J was trimmed by 9 bases and V by 2 bases; bases with no gene match: 6. The CDR3 runs 14 residues. The DNA of the CDR3 is TGTGCCATCAGTGAGGGGACTAGAATATCTGAGCAGTTCTTC. As protein: CAISEGTRISEQFF.

This clonotype has just a few counts. This chain connects TRBV28 to TRBJ1-5; 9 bases fit TRBD1. CDR1 and CDR2 (germline): MDHEN, SYDVKM. J gave up 2 bases and V 5 bases, and 4 bases lay outside the gene matches. There are 15 residues in the CDR3. The CDR3 here is CASSDRDRGNQPQHF. The CDR3 DNA sequence: TGTGCCAGCAGTGACCGGGACAGGGGCAATCAGCCCCAGCATTTT.

The chain recombines TRBV12-3 or TRBV12-4 with TRBJ2-4, with unresolved D. The CDR3 length is 14 residues. Trimming cost V 3 bases and J 2 bases, with 8 bases left between them. CDR3 residues: CASSFQYTKNIQYF. The CDR3 nucleotides are TGTGCCAGCAGTTTCCAATACACCAAAAACATTCAGTACTTC.

The chain is built from TRBV9 and TRBJ2-1, with D perhaps assigned TRBD1 or TRBD2 (6 bases each). Germline CDR1 reads SGDLS; CDR2 reads YYNGEE. V lost 0 bases and J lost 7, with 20 bases in between. The CDR3 contains 17 residues. CDR3 in DNA: TGTGCCAGCAGCGTAGATGCCAGACCCCTAGGGGGGAATGAGCAGTTCTTC. Its protein product is CASSVDARPLGGNEQFF. The whole variable domain, filled in from reference TRBV9 and TRBJ2-1, reads DSGVTQTPKHLITATGQRVTLRCSPRSGDLSVYWYQQSLDQGLQFLIQYYNGEERAKGNILERFSAQQFPDLHSELNLSSLELGDSALYFCASSVDARPLGGNEQFFGPGTRLTVL.

The gene calls are TRBV6-1 and TRBJ2-3, with 12 bases aligning to TRBD2. From germline, CDR1 is MNHNS and CDR2 SASEGT. Germline trimming cut 6 bases from V and 4 bases from J; bases unmatched to any gene: 8. The length of the CDR3 is 16 residues. The CDR3 region has the DNA TGTGCCAGCAGGACCCGACTAGCGGGAGAGGCAGATACGCAGTATTTT. Translation: CASRTRLAGEADTQYF.

This clonotype occurred a few times. V and J are TRBV12-3 or TRBV12-4 and TRBJ2-7, with 7 positions matching TRBD1. CDR3 length equals 16 residues. V trimming: 3 bases; J trimming: 2 bases; junction bases outside the gene matches: 10. CDR3 amino acids: CASSFDRALSTYEQYF. The CDR3 DNA is TGTGCCAGCAGTTTCGACAGGGCACTCTCAACCTACGAGCAGTACTTC.

This clonotype was seen at least ten times. This chain connects TRBV10-3 to TRBJ2-2, with TRBD1 identical over 7 bases. The CDR3 sequence is 17 residues long. Germline CDR1 and CDR2: ENHRY and SYGVKD. Unmatched junction bases numbered 6, after V lost 2 bases and J lost 0 bases. In DNA, the CDR3 is TGTGCCATCAGTGAGGGCACGACAGGGCCGAACACCGGGGAGCTGTTTTTT. Its protein is CAISEGTTGPNTGELFF.

This clonotype has just a few counts. The chain couples TRBV7-7 to TRBJ2-1, with 13 positions matching TRBD2. CDR1 is SSHAT and CDR2 is FNYEAQ in the germline V gene (reference sequence). V dropped 5 bases and J dropped 7; count of bases not matched to a gene: 8. This CDR3 is 16 amino acids long. CDR3 amino acids: CASSRTSGSYLNEQFF. The CDR3 DNA follows: TGTGCCAGCAGCCGGACTAGCGGGAGTTATTTGAATGAGCAGTTCTTC.

The sample holds a few counts of this clonotype. This sequence joins TRBV5-1 and TRBJ1-2, with 8 nucleotides matching TRBD1. J was trimmed by 8 bases and V by 4 bases; bases with no gene match: 7. Germline lookup yields CDR1 SGHRS and CDR2 YFSETQ. The CDR3 runs 13 residues. CDR3 sequence (DNA): TGCGCCAGCAGCGCGGGACAGGCGACCGGCTACACCTTC. Protein product: CASSAGQATGYTF.